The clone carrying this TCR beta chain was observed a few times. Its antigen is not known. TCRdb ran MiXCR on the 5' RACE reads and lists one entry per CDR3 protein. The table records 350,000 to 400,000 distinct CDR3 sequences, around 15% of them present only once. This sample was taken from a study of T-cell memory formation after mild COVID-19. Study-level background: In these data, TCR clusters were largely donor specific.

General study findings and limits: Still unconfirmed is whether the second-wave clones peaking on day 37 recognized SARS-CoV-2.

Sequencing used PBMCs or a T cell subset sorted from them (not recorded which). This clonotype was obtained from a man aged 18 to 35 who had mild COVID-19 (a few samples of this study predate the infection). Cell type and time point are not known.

CDR3 bases: TGTGCCAGCAGCCTGCAGGGGATCCCACCCCTCCACTTT. Protein sequence: CASSLQGIPPLHF. The gene calls are TRBV14 and TRBJ1-6, with a weak D call TRBD1 (6 bases). The V end lost 4 bases, the J end lost 11 bases, and 12 bases lay between the germline ends. Germline-derived CDR1 and CDR2 are SGHDN and FVKESK. The CDR3 totals 13 residues.